Sequencing of this TCR beta chain was carried out in a study of identical twins. Study observations and caveats: Among monozygotic twins, out-of-frame TCR alpha sharing exceeded what models predicted. Beta clonotypes that were abundant in cord blood contained fewer insertions, a pattern absent from memory repertoires.

Healthy Caucasians were all of the donors. Turning to this clonotype: Its antigen is unidentified.

Deletions cut 3 bases from V and 8 bases from J, with 7 bases between. This CDR3 region has 10 residues. Per germline, CDR1 DFQATT and CDR2 SNEGSKA (reference sequence). A universal primer binding site was introduced by template switching. The final cDNA contained unique molecular identifiers. TCRdb reprocessed the 5' RACE reads via MiXCR and lists one record per CDR3 protein. The data show around 1.7 million distinct CDR3 sequences, around a third seen once. This receptor was identified in a newborn girl in good health. This chain links TRBV20-1 with TRBJ1-1; D is unresolved. The sample comprised cord blood. The CDR3 DNA reads TGCAGTGCTAGTAAGGCAGAAGCTTTCTTT. This sequence encodes CSASKAEAFF.